The present entry profiles one TCR beta chain with its context. Profiled with immunoSEQ multiplex PCR; TCRdb holds only in-frame clones, not every one. Of more than 95,000 clones in the sample, roughly 95% were seen once. This CDR3 comprises 13 residues. Trimming cost V 5 bases and J 7 bases, with 13 bases left between them. Germline lookup yields CDR1 SGHRS and CDR2 YFSETQ. This entry comes from a study of cytomegalovirus exposure and HLA in healthy donors. Study-level information: Both the 120 validation repertoires and the approximately 670 first-cohort repertoires used the same platform, as reported by a later analysis.

This receptor was obtained from a man younger than 35 in good health and CMV-seronegative. Material for sequencing was PBMCs. The chain links TRBV5-1 to TRBJ2-1; weak D call: TRBD2 (7 bases). CDR3 residues: CASRHREGNEQFF. CDR3 DNA sequence: TGCGCCAGCAGACACAGGGAGGGGAATGAGCAGTTCTTC.